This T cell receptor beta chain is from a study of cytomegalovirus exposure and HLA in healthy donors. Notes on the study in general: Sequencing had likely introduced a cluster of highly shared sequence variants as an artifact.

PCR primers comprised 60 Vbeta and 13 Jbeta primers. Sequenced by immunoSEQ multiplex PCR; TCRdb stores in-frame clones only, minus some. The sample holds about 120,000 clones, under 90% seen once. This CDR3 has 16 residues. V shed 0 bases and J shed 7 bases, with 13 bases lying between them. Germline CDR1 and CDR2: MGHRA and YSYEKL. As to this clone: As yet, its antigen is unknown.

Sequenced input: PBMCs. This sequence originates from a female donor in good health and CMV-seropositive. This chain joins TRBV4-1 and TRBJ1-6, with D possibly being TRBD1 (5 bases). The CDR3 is CASSQERGGWNSPLHF. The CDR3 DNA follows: TGCGCCAGCAGCCAAGAAAGGGGTGGCTGGAATTCACCCCTCCACTTT.